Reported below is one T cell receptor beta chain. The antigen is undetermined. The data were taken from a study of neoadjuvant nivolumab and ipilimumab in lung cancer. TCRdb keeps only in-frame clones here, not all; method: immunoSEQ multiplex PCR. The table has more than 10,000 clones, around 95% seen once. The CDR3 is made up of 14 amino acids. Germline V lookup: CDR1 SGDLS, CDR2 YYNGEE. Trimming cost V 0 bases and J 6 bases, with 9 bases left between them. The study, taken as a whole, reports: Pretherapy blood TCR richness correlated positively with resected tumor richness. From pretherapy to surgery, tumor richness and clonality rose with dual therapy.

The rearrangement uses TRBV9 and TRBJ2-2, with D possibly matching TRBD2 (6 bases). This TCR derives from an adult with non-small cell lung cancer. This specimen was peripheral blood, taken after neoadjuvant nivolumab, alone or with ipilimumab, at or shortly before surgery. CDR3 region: CASSVVRESGELFF. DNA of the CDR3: TGTGCCAGCAGCGTAGTCCGGGAGTCCGGGGAGCTGTTTTTT.